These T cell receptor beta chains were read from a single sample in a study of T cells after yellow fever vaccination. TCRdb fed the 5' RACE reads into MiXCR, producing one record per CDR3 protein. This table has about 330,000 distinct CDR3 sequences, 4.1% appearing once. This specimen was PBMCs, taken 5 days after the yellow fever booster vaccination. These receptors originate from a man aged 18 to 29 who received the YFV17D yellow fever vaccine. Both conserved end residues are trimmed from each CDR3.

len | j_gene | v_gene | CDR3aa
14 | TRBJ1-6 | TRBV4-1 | ASSQGYGPSSSPLH
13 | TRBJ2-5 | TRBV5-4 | ASSLAGGNRETQY
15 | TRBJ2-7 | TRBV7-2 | ASSSQGRGGGPYEQY
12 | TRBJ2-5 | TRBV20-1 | SARAGGAGETQY
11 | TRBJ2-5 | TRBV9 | ASSVEGYETQY
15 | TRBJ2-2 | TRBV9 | ASSEVLAGENTGELF
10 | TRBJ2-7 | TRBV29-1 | SVAAGRNEQY
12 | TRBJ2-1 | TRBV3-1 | ASSQNRGHGEQF
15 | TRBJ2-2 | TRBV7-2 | ASSLAQGGVNTGELF
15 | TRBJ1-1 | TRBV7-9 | ASSPPGQGTLNTEAF
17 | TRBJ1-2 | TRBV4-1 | ASSQVRSRRGRGNYGYT
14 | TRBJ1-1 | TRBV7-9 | ASSSPRTGLDTEAF
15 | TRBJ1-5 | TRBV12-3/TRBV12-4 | ASSNTNGDIGNQPQH
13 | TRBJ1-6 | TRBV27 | ASSLQSSYNSPLH
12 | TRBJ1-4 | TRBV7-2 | ASSFDRRSEKLF
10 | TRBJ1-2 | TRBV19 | ASKSWADGYT
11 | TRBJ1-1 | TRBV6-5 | ASSYGRVGEAF
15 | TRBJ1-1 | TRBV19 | ASTPGPPSGQITEAF
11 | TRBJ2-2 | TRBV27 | ASRGWGSGELF
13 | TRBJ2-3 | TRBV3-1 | ASSMKPGVTDTQY
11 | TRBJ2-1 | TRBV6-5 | ASSYAGFDEQF
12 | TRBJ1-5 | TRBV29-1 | SVVGQGGNQPQH
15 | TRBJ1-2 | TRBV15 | ATSRELFDSSNYGYT
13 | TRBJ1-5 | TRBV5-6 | ASSAEGGYNQPQH
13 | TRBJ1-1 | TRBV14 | ASSQGTGGITEAF
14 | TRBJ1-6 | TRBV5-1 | ASSRDPGRSNSPLH
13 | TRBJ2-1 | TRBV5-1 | ASSLSSGGANEQF